The 18 T cell receptor beta chains below all came from one sample that was sequenced in a study of T cell clonotyping in hematopoietic cell transplantation. Data came from immunoSEQ multiplex PCR; TCRdb stores just in-frame clones and leaves some out. The sample has 5,900 or so clones, about 89% seen once. The source material was peripheral blood mononuclear cells, sampled 100 days after allogeneic stem cell transplant. The receptors originated from a male patient in his thirties or forties who had an allogeneic stem cell transplant from an unrelated donor, so the T cells may come from the graft donor. Some clones in this sample may be carry-over from other donors' samples.

V usage is TRBV2 and J usage is TRBJ1-2; 8 bases line up with TRBD1. V gave up 5 bases and J gave up 4 bases; unmatched junction bases: 6. The CDR3 has 14 residues. Germline loops: CDR1 SNHLY, CDR2 FYNNEI. CDR3 in DNA: TGTGCCAGCAGTACAGGGGGATGGGGCTATGGCTACACCTTC. This translates into CASSTGGWGYGYTF.

This chain connects TRBV11-2 to TRBJ1-2, with no clear D. Germline values: CDR1 SGHAT, CDR2 FQNNGV. The CDR3 contains 14 residues. Trimming took 2 bases from V and 2 from J, leaving 9 bases between them. The CDR3 reads CASSLSHGNYGYTF. The CDR3 nucleotides are TGTGCCAGCAGCTTATCTCACGGAAACTATGGCTACACCTTC.

This chain links TRBV30 with TRBJ2-2; 11 bases match TRBD1. The CDR3 has 17 amino acids. J was trimmed by 7 bases and V by 2 bases; bases with no gene match: 12. Germline loops: CDR1 GTSNPN, CDR2 SVGIG (reference sequence). The CDR3: CAWSPAAGTGGFGELFF. For the CDR3, the DNA is TGTGCCTGGAGTCCCGCCGCCGGGACAGGGGGTTTCGGGGAGCTGTTTTTT.

J is TRBJ2-3 and V is TRBV9; 12 nucleotides agree with TRBD2. Germline values: CDR1 SGDLS, CDR2 YYNGEE. The CDR3 consists of 16 residues. J gave up 3 bases and V 3 bases, and 5 bases lay outside the gene matches. For the CDR3, the DNA is TGTGCCAGCAGCGCCCTCGGGACTAGCGGGACAGATACGCAGTATTTT. The encoded protein is CASSALGTSGTDTQYF.

The rearrangement links TRBV5-1 to TRBJ1-2; 9 bases are shared with TRBD1. CDR1 and CDR2 from the germline V gene are SGHRS and YFSETQ. The CDR3 consists of 15 residues. With V trimmed by 3 bases and J by 2 bases, 5 bases remained unmatched. CDR3 in DNA: TGCGCCAGCAGCTCGCCGGGACAGGGAAACTATGGCTACACCTTC. It codes for CASSSPGQGNYGYTF.

The V call is TRBV7-9, the J call TRBJ2-7; 7 bases agree with TRBD1. The CDR3 is made up of 15 amino acids. CDR1 is SEHNR and CDR2 is FQNEAQ in the germline V gene (reference sequence). J gave up 7 bases and V 6 bases, and 15 bases lay outside the gene matches. CDR3 sequence reads: CASSSGTDPLREQYF. The CDR3 DNA reads TGTGCCAGCAGTTCAGGGACAGATCCTCTGAGGGAGCAGTACTTC.

CDR3 protein: CASRIAFNEKLFF. CDR3 bases: TGTGCCAGCAGGATAGCTTTTAATGAAAAACTGTTTTTT. The chain has TRBV28 and TRBJ1-4; D unclear. The germline V gene encodes CDR1 MDHEN and CDR2 SYDVKM. The length of the CDR3 is 13 residues. With 6 bases removed from V and 4 bases from J, the gap between germline ends came to 9 bases.

The chain has TRBV5-4 and TRBJ2-1, with D possibly matching TRBD2 (5 bases). V gave up 4 bases and J gave up 7 bases, with 12 bases separating them. The CDR3 is 13 residues long. The germline gives CDR1 SGHNT, CDR2 YYREEE (reference sequence). CDR3 bases: TGTGCCAGCAGCCCGGGGTTTGGGAATGAGCAGTTCTTC. Protein sequence: CASSPGFGNEQFF. The full variable domain, with the rest looked up from reference TRBV5-4 and TRBJ2-1, is ETGVTQSPTHLIKTRGQQVTLRCSSQSGHNTVSWYQQALGQGPQFIFQYYREEENGRGNFPPRFSGLQFPNYSSELNVNALELDDSALYLCASSPGFGNEQFFGPGTRLTVL.

CDR3 sequence (DNA): TGTGCCTGGAGTGTACACAGCAACTACGAGCAGTACTTC. Residues: CAWSVHSNYEQYF. The chain uses TRBV30 and TRBJ2-7; D is ambiguous. Looked up from germline, CDR1 is GTSNPN and CDR2 is SVGIG (reference sequence). V lost 0 bases, J lost 3 bases, and 9 bases lay in between. CDR3 length: 13 residues.

The chain carries TRBV9 and TRBJ2-7, with 9 positions matching TRBD2. V lost 5 bases, J lost 0 bases, and 6 bases stayed unmatched. From germline, CDR1 is SGDLS and CDR2 YYNGEE. This CDR3 region has 15 residues. This CDR3 is CASSGGRGYSYEQYF. In DNA, the CDR3 is TGTGCCAGCAGTGGCGGGAGGGGTTACTCCTACGAGCAGTACTTC.

The chain links TRBV7-2 to TRBJ2-7; a weak D match, TRBD2 (5 bases). The CDR3 consists of 14 residues. CDR1 is SGHTA, CDR2 FQGNSA, per germline. Trimming left V 3 bases short and J 2 bases short, with 11 bases between. The CDR3 DNA reads as TGTGCCAGCAGCTTTCCTCCCGGGACCTACGAGCAGTACTTC. It translates to CASSFPPGTYEQYF.

In this sample, this clone turned up once. The chain carries TRBV19 and TRBJ1-2; 9 nucleotides match TRBD1. The CDR3 has 13 amino acids. V shed 5 bases and J 6 bases; nucleotides not matched to a gene: 4. The germline V gene encodes CDR1 LNHDA and CDR2 SQIVND (reference sequence). The CDR3 DNA sequence: TGTGCCAGTAGTGATTGGACAGGGGATGGCTACACCTTC. Its translation is CASSDWTGDGYTF.

The chain is built from TRBV29-1 and TRBJ1-1, with D maybe TRBD1 (6 bases). Germline V gene sequence: CDR1 SQVTM, CDR2 ANQGSEA. The CDR3 is made up of 14 amino acids. Trimming cost V 5 bases and J 2 bases, with 15 bases left between them. The CDR3 region has the DNA TGCAGCGTTTATCAGGGGTCGTCAAACACTGAAGCTTTCTTT. Its protein product is CSVYQGSSNTEAFF.

The rearrangement uses TRBV2 and TRBJ2-5; D is perhaps TRBD2 (5 bases). Germline values: CDR1 SNHLY, CDR2 FYNNEI. The CDR3 is 14 residues long. Trimming removed 6 bases at V and 2 bases at J, with 13 bases between. In DNA, the CDR3 is TGTGCCAGCAGCGCCACTAGTTATCAAGAGACCCAGTACTTC. Translation: CASSATSYQETQYF.

The gene calls are TRBV19 and TRBJ2-3; the D gene is possibly TRBD1 (6 bases). CDR3 length: 15 amino acids. Germline CDR1 is LNHDA and CDR2 is SQIVND (reference sequence). V was pared by 7 bases and J by 2 bases, with 16 bases between. This CDR3 reads CASTQAGAPTDTQYF. CDR3 nucleotide sequence: TGTGCCAGTACACAGGCAGGGGCCCCCACAGATACGCAGTATTTT.

V is TRBV29-1 and J is TRBJ2-3; possibly TRBD2 for D (6 bases). V was clipped by 6 bases and J by 9 bases, with 16 bases between them. The CDR3 extends over 12 amino acids. Germline V lookup: CDR1 SQVTM, CDR2 ANQGSEA. In DNA form, the CDR3 reads TGCAGCGTCCGACACCGGGGGAGGACGCAGTATTTT. This gives the protein CSVRHRGRTQYF.

The chain is built from TRBV7-6 and TRBJ2-1; D uncertain. V was trimmed by 4 bases and J by 3 bases, leaving 10 bases between them. Germline loops: CDR1 SGHVS, CDR2 FNYEAQ. The CDR3 loop spans 14 amino acids. The CDR3 is CASSSRFGYNEQFF. Here the CDR3 DNA reads TGTGCCAGCAGCTCCAGATTCGGCTACAATGAGCAGTTCTTC.

This chain joins TRBV28 and TRBJ1-5; 8 bases are shared with TRBD1. V was clipped by 6 bases and J by 3 bases; unmatched bases: 4. Germline CDR1 MDHEN, CDR2 SYDVKM. This CDR3 spans 14 amino acids. CDR3: CASSRDRFNQPQHF. Written as DNA, the CDR3 is TGTGCCAGCAGCCGGGACAGGTTCAATCAGCCCCAGCATTTT.